The rows below give T cell receptor beta chains drawn from one sample of a study of cytomegalovirus exposure and HLA in healthy donors. The method was immunoSEQ multiplex PCR; TCRdb's version includes in-frame clones alone and lacks a portion of them. Counted here are about 76,000 clones, just over 70% occurring once; the ten biggest clones make up approximately 5%. Sequenced sample: PBMCs. These receptors were obtained from a man aged 55 to 70 in good health and CMV-seropositive. Both conserved end residues are part of each CDR3. D genes are given only for firm matches. Part of the rows lack a size; the others show once, few, many or a class for expanded clones.

>-|TRBJ1-1|-|TRBV6-5
CASRRQAEAFF
TGTGCCAGCAGGCGACAGGCTGAAGCTTTCTTT
>-|TRBJ2-1|-|TRBV10-2
CASSEAGMVEQFF
TGCGCCAGCAGTGAAGCAGGGATGGTTGAGCAGTTCTTC
>-|TRBJ1-1|-|TRBV6-5
CASSYQGMNTEAFF
TGTGCCAGCAGTTACCAGGGGATGAACACTGAAGCTTTCTTT
>-|TRBJ2-3|TRBD2|TRBV6-1
CASSVLGIFSGGATQYF
TGTGCCAGCAGTGTCCTAGGTATTTTTAGCGGGGGGGCCACGCAGTATTTT
>-|TRBJ2-1|TRBD2|TRBV14
CASSQVAGGWGEQFF
TGTGCCAGCAGCCAAGTGGCGGGAGGCTGGGGTGAGCAGTTCTTC
>-|TRBJ2-7|TRBD2|TRBV7-2
CASSFPSGRLSYEQYF
TGTGCCAGCAGCTTCCCTAGCGGGAGGCTCTCCTACGAGCAGTACTTC
>-|TRBJ1-4|-|TRBV28
CASTSGEMSEKLFF
TGTGCCAGCACCTCAGGGGAAATGAGTGAAAAACTGTTTTTT
>-|TRBJ2-5|-|TRBV7-9
CASSGPRVLLETQYF
TGTGCCAGCAGCGGCCCGAGGGTTCTATTAGAGACCCAGTACTTC
>-|TRBJ2-5|-|TRBV7-2
CASSRQFQETQYF
TGTGCCAGCAGCCGACAGTTTCAAGAGACCCAGTACTTC
>-|TRBJ2-1|TRBD2|TRBV28
CASSRPGLASYNEQFF
TGTGCCAGCAGTCGTCCGGGACTAGCGAGTTACAATGAGCAGTTCTTC
>-|TRBJ2-7|TRBD2|TRBV6-4
CASSDGGGPNEQYF
TGTGCCAGCAGTGACGGGGGAGGGCCGAACGAGCAGTACTTC
>-|TRBJ1-2|TRBD1|TRBV5-1
CASSLVGGEGYGYTF
TGCGCCAGCAGCTTGGTAGGGGGCGAAGGCTATGGCTACACCTTC
>few|TRBJ2-1|-|TRBV5-6
CASSQTTLAYTKPNEQFF
TGTGCCAGCAGCCAGACAACATTAGCGTATACTAAGCCCAATGAGCAGTTCTTC
>-|TRBJ1-4|-|TRBV20-1
CSARGQSKLFF
TGCAGTGCCCGTGGACAGAGTAAACTGTTTTTT
>-|TRBJ2-1|TRBD2|TRBV5-4
CASSLVSGGHNEQFF
TGTGCCAGCAGCTTGGTCAGCGGGGGGCACAATGAGCAGTTCTTC
>-|TRBJ1-2|TRBD1|TRBV7-9
CSSSLKGAGGSSFYGYTF
TGTTCCAGCAGCTTAAAGGGGGCAGGGGGGTCCTCCTTCTATGGCTACACCTTC
>once|TRBJ2-5|TRBD1|TRBV4-2
CASSQPPGQGRETQYF
TGTGCCAGCAGCCAACCACCGGGACAGGGCCGGGAGACCCAGTACTTC
>once|TRBJ2-1|TRBD2|TRBV27
CASGRGTSGANEQFF
TGTGCCAGCGGAAGAGGGACTAGCGGGGCCAATGAGCAGTTCTTC
>-|TRBJ2-7|TRBD2|TRBV10-3
CAIRPTSGRVREQYF
TGTGCCATCAGGCCGACTAGCGGGAGGGTTCGCGAGCAGTACTTC
>-|TRBJ2-3|-|TRBV7-8
CASSRLEGGVTDTQYF
TGTGCCAGCAGCCGTCTTGAAGGCGGGGTCACAGATACGCAGTATTTT
>-|TRBJ2-5|TRBD2|TRBV27
CASSLWGTSGMLPEETQYF
TGTGCCAGCAGTTTATGGGGGACTAGCGGGATGCTCCCGGAAGAGACCCAGTACTTC
>few|TRBJ1-2|-|TRBV7-3
CASSAAPGQTYGYTF
TGTGCCAGCAGCGCCGCCCCGGGACAAACCTATGGCTACACCTTC
>few|TRBJ2-1|-|TRBV5-1
CASSFSNRQHEQFF
TGCGCCAGCAGCTTTTCTAATCGACAACACGAGCAGTTCTTC
>-|TRBJ1-1|-|TRBV28
CASSLRYTEAFF
TGTGCCAGCAGTTTGCGGTACACTGAAGCTTTCTTT
>-|TRBJ2-3|-|TRBV28
CASSSGWEDTQYF
TGTGCCAGCAGTTCAGGGTGGGAAGATACGCAGTATTTT
>-|TRBJ2-3|TRBD2|TRBV7-6
CASSEFSGRGTDTQYF
TGTGCCAGCAGCGAGTTCAGCGGGAGAGGCACAGATACGCAGTATTTT
>-|TRBJ1-3|-|TRBV7-9
CASSLSQAGNTIYF
TGTGCCAGCAGCTTGTCTCAGGCTGGAAACACCATATATTTT
>-|TRBJ2-7|TRBD2|TRBV4-2
CASSQDASGVYEQYF
TGTGCCAGCAGCCAAGACGCTAGCGGGGTCTACGAGCAGTACTTC
>-|TRBJ1-2|TRBD1|TRBV2
CASSGDRRNYGYTF
TGTGCCAGCAGTGGGGACAGGCGTAACTATGGCTACACCTTC
>once|TRBJ1-5|-|TRBV7-2
CASSLGSNLGNQPQHF
TGTGCCAGCAGCTTAGGGTCAAACTTGGGCAATCAGCCCCAGCATTTT
>once|TRBJ2-1|-|TRBV6-5
CASTNPSGSEQFF
TGTGCCAGCACTAATCCCTCTGGGAGTGAGCAGTTCTTC
>-|TRBJ1-1|-|TRBV2
CASDPEGTEAFF
TGTGCCAGCGACCCGGAGGGCACTGAAGCTTTCTTT
>-|TRBJ2-7|TRBD1|TRBV6-5
CASSTGQGAHEQYF
TGTGCCAGCAGCACGGGACAGGGAGCCCACGAGCAGTACTTC
>-|TRBJ2-5|-|TRBV5-4
CASSLAVKETQYF
TGTGCCAGCAGCTTGGCGGTAAAAGAGACCCAGTACTTC
>-|TRBJ2-7|TRBD2|TRBV16
CASSHSTSGSYEQYF
TGTGCCAGCAGCCATTCGACTAGCGGGAGTTACGAGCAGTACTTC
>-|TRBJ2-1|-|TRBV6-1
CASSEAPQAASAGEQFF
TGTGCCAGCAGTGAAGCGCCACAGGCGGCGTCGGCTGGTGAGCAGTTCTTC